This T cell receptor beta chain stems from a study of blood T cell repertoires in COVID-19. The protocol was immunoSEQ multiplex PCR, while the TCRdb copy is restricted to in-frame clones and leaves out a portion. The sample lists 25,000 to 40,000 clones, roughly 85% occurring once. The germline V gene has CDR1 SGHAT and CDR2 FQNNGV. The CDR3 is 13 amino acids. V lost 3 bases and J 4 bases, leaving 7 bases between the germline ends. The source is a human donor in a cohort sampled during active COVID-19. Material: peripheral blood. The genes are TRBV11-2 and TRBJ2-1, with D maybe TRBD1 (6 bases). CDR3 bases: TGTGCCAGCAGCTTCGGACAGTACAATGAGCAGTTCTTC. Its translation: CASSFGQYNEQFF.